A selection of T cell receptor beta chains follows, all from one sample in a study of shared clonotypes between healthy human individuals. The assay was immunoSEQ multiplex PCR, and TCRdb's table has in-frame clones only and misses some. The profile shows about 520,000 clones, about 96% of them singletons. Specimen: naive CD4+ T cells sorted from blood. Receptor source: a woman aged 30 to 39 in good health. Both conserved end residues are part of each CDR3. Fields, in order: J gene, V gene, clone size, D gene, CDR3 protein, CDR3 DNA. A D gene is named only where the DNA matches it firmly. Clone size is shown for a subset of rows, as once, few, many or a class of expanded clone.

j_gene: TRBJ2-7
v_gene: TRBV11-2
abundance: NA
d_gene: TRBD2
CDR3aa: CASSLRTSGAYEQYF
CDR3nt: TGTGCCAGCAGCTTACGGACTAGCGGAGCCTACGAGCAGTACTTC

j_gene: TRBJ1-5
v_gene: TRBV28
abundance: few
d_gene: NA
CDR3aa: CASSLEVQPQHF
CDR3nt: TGTGCCAGCAGTTTAGAAGTTCAGCCCCAGCATTTT

j_gene: TRBJ1-1
v_gene: TRBV5-4
abundance: NA
d_gene: NA
CDR3aa: CASSLKGRAMNTEAFF
CDR3nt: TGTGCCAGCAGCTTAAAGGGGCGCGCCATGAACACTGAAGCTTTCTTT

j_gene: TRBJ1-4
v_gene: TRBV18
abundance: NA
d_gene: TRBD1
CDR3aa: CASSPGQGNEKLFF
CDR3nt: TGTGCCAGCTCCCCGGGACAGGGTAATGAAAAACTGTTTTTT

j_gene: TRBJ2-7
v_gene: TRBV5-4
abundance: NA
d_gene: TRBD2
CDR3aa: CASSFGGTSGRALEQYF
CDR3nt: TGTGCCAGCAGCTTCGGGGGGACTAGCGGGAGGGCCCTCGAGCAGTACTTC

j_gene: TRBJ1-5
v_gene: TRBV28
abundance: NA
d_gene: NA
CDR3aa: CASSLVGRVGQPQHF
CDR3nt: TGTGCCAGCAGTTTAGTCGGCAGGGTAGGTCAGCCCCAGCATTTT

j_gene: TRBJ2-1
v_gene: TRBV11-2
abundance: NA
d_gene: NA
CDR3aa: CASSFSSFSYNEQFF
CDR3nt: TGTGCCAGCAGCTTCTCAAGTTTCTCCTACAATGAGCAGTTCTTC

j_gene: TRBJ2-5
v_gene: TRBV5-1
abundance: NA
d_gene: TRBD2
CDR3aa: CASSWGTSGETQYF
CDR3nt: TGCGCCAGCAGCTGGGGGACTAGCGGAGAGACCCAGTACTTC

j_gene: TRBJ1-4
v_gene: TRBV28
abundance: NA
d_gene: NA
CDR3aa: CATGGILLFF
CDR3nt: TGTGCCACGGGGGGAATACTCCTGTTTTTT

j_gene: TRBJ2-1
v_gene: TRBV5-1
abundance: NA
d_gene: NA
CDR3aa: CASSLDRSSYNEQFF
CDR3nt: TGCGCCAGCAGCTTGGACAGGAGCTCCTACAATGAGCAGTTCTTC

j_gene: TRBJ1-3
v_gene: TRBV18
abundance: NA
d_gene: NA
CDR3aa: CASSLSGNTIYF
CDR3nt: TGTGCCAGCTCACTTTCTGGAAACACCATATATTTT